These 19 T cell receptor beta chains were all obtained from the same sample, sequenced in a study of identical twins. TCRdb redid the calling of the 5' RACE reads with MiXCR, one entry per CDR3 protein. The sample contains approximately 670,000 distinct CDR3 sequences, around 6.1% of which appear only once. Sequencing was done on a sample of naive T cells sorted from blood. Receptors originate from a man aged 18 to 30 in good health.

This clonotype has a count of ten or more. This chain uses TRBV6-5 with TRBJ2-3, with 9 bases fitting TRBD2. The CDR3 spans 15 residues. Germline V gene data show CDR1 as MNHEY and CDR2 as SVGAGI. Trimming at V came to 2 bases and at J to 5 bases, leaving 5 bases not matched to a gene. DNA for the CDR3: TGTGCCAGCAGTTACGCGGGAGGGCCTGGAGATACGCAGTATTTT. It codes for CASSYAGGPGDTQYF.

This clonotype was recorded a few times. This rearrangement joins TRBV5-1 to TRBJ2-7, with D possibly being TRBD2 (5 bases). Germline values: CDR1 SGHRS, CDR2 YFSETQ. This CDR3 is 14 amino acids long. Deletions cut 4 bases from V and 2 bases from J, with 13 bases between. The CDR3 loop reads CASSQAPGTYEQYV. CDR3 DNA: TGCGCCAGCAGCCAGGCACCGGGAACCTACGAGCAGTACGTC.

The chain combines TRBV7-2 with TRBJ2-1; 10 bases line up with TRBD2. Germline CDR1 and CDR2: SGHTA and FQGNSA. J lost 14 bases, V lost 2 bases, and 9 bases had no gene match. CDR3 length: 14 residues. CDR3 amino acids: CASSLTSGAPEKFF. For the CDR3, the DNA is TGTGCCAGCAGCTTAACTAGCGGGGCCCCAGAGAAGTTCTTC.

The chain couples TRBV20-1 to TRBJ2-1, with D hard to call. The CDR3 is made up of 14 amino acids. Germline assignment: CDR1 DFQATT and CDR2 SNEGSKA (reference sequence). The germline V and J ends were trimmed by 2 bases and 11 bases, with 19 bases remaining between them. In DNA, the CDR3 is TGCAGTGCTAGAAACCGGTCTGATCCCCTAAAGCAGTTCTTC. Its protein is CSARNRSDPLKQFF.

This clonotype occurred many times. At one of its ends the junction is not consistent with the germline gene, which may arise from a read error. The genes are TRBV20-1 and TRBJ1-4, with TRBD1 identical over 7 bases. Germline V gene sequence: CDR1 DFQATT, CDR2 SNEGSKA (reference sequence). CDR3 length: 11 residues. Written as DNA, the CDR3 is TGCAGTGCTAGAGTGGACAGGAGAAGTATATTT. It yields the protein CSARVDRRSIF.

This clonotype was detected ten times or more. The CDR3 DNA sequence: TGCGCCAGCAGTGAGAGGTCGATCGATGAGCAGTTCTTC. Protein: CASSERSIDEQFF. The chain is built from TRBV10-2 and TRBJ2-1, with D unclear. V lost 2 bases to trimming and J lost 8 bases, with 10 bases between them. Germline V CDR1 and CDR2: WSHSY, SAAADI. The CDR3 is made up of 13 amino acids.

In this sample, this clonotype turned up a few times. The gene calls are TRBV19 and TRBJ2-2; D unresolved. Germline CDR1 LNHDA, CDR2 SQIVND (reference sequence). Trimming pared 3 bases from V and 3 bases from J, leaving 5 bases between. CDR3 length: 13 residues. Written as DNA, the CDR3 is TGTGCCAGTAGTATCATCGACACCGGGGAGCTGTTTTTT. This codes for CASSIIDTGELFF.

This clonotype was detected many times. The chain employs TRBV7-9 and TRBJ1-4, with 7 nucleotides matching TRBD1. Losses at the gene ends were 3 bases for V and 8 bases for J; bases not matched to a gene: 9. The CDR3 loop spans 15 amino acids. Germline V lookup: CDR1 SEHNR, CDR2 FQNEAQ (reference sequence). CDR3 DNA: TGTGCCAGCAGCTTCGTCCCAGGGGGGCGAGAAAAACTGTTTTTT. Its protein is CASSFVPGGREKLFF.

This chain uses TRBV7-8 with TRBJ2-3; possibly TRBD1 for D (5 bases). This CDR3 spans 14 amino acids. From germline, CDR1 is SGHVS and CDR2 FQNEAQ. The ends were cut back, 1 base at V and 4 bases at J, with 9 bases in the middle. The CDR3 DNA reads TGTGCCAGCAGCTTAGTCCAGGGCCCAGATACGCAGTATTTT. It translates to CASSLVQGPDTQYF.

This clonotype was counted only a few times. The chain couples TRBV29-1 to TRBJ1-2, with D unclear. V was cut by 3 bases and J by 7 bases, with 9 bases left in between. CDR3 size: 11 residues. The germline gives CDR1 SQVTM, CDR2 ANQGSEA. CDR3 sequence (DNA): TGCAGCGTTGATTTCTCTATTGGCTACACCTTC. Its translation: CSVDFSIGYTF.

This clonotype was seen more than once but under ten times. This chain connects TRBV28 to TRBJ1-1; D might be TRBD1 (6 bases). Germline V gene sequence: CDR1 MDHEN, CDR2 SYDVKM. The CDR3 sequence is 14 residues long. Deletions cut 8 bases from V and 0 bases from J, with 13 bases between. Here the CDR3 reads CASWGGPMNTEAFF. The CDR3 DNA reads TGTGCCAGCTGGGGGGGCCCAATGAACACTGAAGCTTTCTTT.

The CDR3 protein is CASSRYSFEAFF. DNA of the CDR3: TGTGCCAGCAGCCGCTATTCGTTCGAAGCTTTCTTT. The V and J genes are TRBV16 and TRBJ1-1; the D is unclear. This CDR3 contains 12 residues. Germline values: CDR1 KGHSY, CDR2 FQNENV. V was trimmed by 4 bases and J by 8 bases, leaving 11 bases between them.

This clonotype was observed at least ten times. V gene TRBV20-1 combines with J gene TRBJ1-1; D uncertain. In germline, CDR1 is DFQATT, CDR2 SNEGSKA (reference sequence). V was clipped by 7 bases and J by 5 bases, with 14 bases between them. This CDR3 comprises 12 residues. The CDR3 reads CSVGRGRTEAFF. CDR3 DNA sequence: TGCAGTGTTGGTCGGGGAAGGACTGAAGCTTTCTTT.

The sample holds many counts of this clonotype. The chain is built from TRBV29-1 and TRBJ2-3; maybe TRBD2 (5 bases). V was pared by 4 bases and J by 4 bases, with 15 bases between. The CDR3 is 14 amino acids. Germline V gene data show CDR1 as SQVTM and CDR2 as ANQGSEA. The CDR3 DNA reads TGCAGCGTTGTGAATCCGCGACTACCAGATACGCAGTATTTT. Translated: CSVVNPRLPDTQYF.

In its sample, this clonotype was seen many times. The chain is built from TRBV7-2 and TRBJ2-7; unclear D gene. The CDR3 runs 14 residues. Germline V gene sequence: CDR1 SGHTA, CDR2 FQGNSA. With 5 bases removed from V and 0 bases from J, the gap between germline ends came to 11 bases. CDR3 amino acids: CASSRWLGSYEQYF. The CDR3 nucleotides read TGTGCCAGCAGCCGATGGCTGGGCTCCTACGAGCAGTACTTC. The variable domain in full, with the rest retrieved from reference TRBV7-2 and TRBJ2-7, is GAGVSQSPSNKVTEKGKDVELRCDPISGHTALYWYRQSLGQGLEFLIYFQGNSAPDKSGLPSDRFSAERTGGSVSTLTIQRTQQEDSAVYLCASSRWLGSYEQYFGPGTRLTVT.

The chain is built from TRBV5-6 and TRBJ2-5; the D is unclear. The CDR3 is 11 amino acids. The germline CDR1 and CDR2 sequences are SGHDT and YYEEEE. V dropped 6 bases and J dropped 1 base, with 4 bases sitting between them. CDR3 in DNA: TGTGCCAGCAACTCCCAAGAGACCCAGTACTTC. It codes for CASNSQETQYF.

The V gene is TRBV9, the J gene TRBJ2-2; 9 bases are shared with TRBD1. Germline V gene sequence: CDR1 SGDLS, CDR2 YYNGEE. The length of the CDR3 is 15 residues. The V segment lost 3 bases and the J segment 6 bases; nucleotides outside the gene matches: 6. DNA for the CDR3: TGTGCCAGCAGCGAGACGGGACAGGGACCCGGGGAGCTGTTTTTT. It codes for CASSETGQGPGELFF.

This clonotype was counted at least ten times. The chain couples TRBV7-2 to TRBJ2-1, with D maybe TRBD2 (5 bases). Germline V gene lookup returns CDR1 SGHTA and CDR2 FQGNSA. V dropped 1 base and J dropped 1 base, with 8 bases sitting between them. This CDR3 is built from 15 residues. The CDR3 DNA sequence: TGTGCCAGCAGCTTAGATACGGGATCCTACAATGAGCAGTTCTTC. Protein product: CASSLDTGSYNEQFF.

The V call is TRBV7-9, the J call TRBJ2-1; D is unclear. The V end lost 1 base, the J end lost 5 bases, and 15 bases lay between the germline ends. The CDR3 loop spans 16 amino acids. Germline V gene sequence: CDR1 SEHNR, CDR2 FQNEAQ (reference sequence). For the CDR3, the DNA is TGTGCCAGCAGCTTAGGTACCCTAGGGTGGAACAATGAGCAGTTCTTC. Amino acid sequence: CASSLGTLGWNNEQFF.